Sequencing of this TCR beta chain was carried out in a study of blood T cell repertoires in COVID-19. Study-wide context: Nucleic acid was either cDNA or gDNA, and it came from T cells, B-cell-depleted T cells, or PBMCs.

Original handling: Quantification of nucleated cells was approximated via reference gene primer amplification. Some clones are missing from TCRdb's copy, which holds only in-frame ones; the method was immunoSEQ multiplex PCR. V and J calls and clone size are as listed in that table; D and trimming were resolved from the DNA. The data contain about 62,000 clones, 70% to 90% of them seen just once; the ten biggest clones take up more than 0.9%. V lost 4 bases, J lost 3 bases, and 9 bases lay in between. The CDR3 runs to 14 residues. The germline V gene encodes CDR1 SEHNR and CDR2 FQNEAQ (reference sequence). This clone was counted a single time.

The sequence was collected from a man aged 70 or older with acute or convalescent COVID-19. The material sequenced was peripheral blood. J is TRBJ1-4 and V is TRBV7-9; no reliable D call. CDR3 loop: CASSWSFSNEKLFF. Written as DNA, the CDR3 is TGTGCCAGCAGCTGGAGCTTTTCTAATGAAAAACTGTTTTTT.